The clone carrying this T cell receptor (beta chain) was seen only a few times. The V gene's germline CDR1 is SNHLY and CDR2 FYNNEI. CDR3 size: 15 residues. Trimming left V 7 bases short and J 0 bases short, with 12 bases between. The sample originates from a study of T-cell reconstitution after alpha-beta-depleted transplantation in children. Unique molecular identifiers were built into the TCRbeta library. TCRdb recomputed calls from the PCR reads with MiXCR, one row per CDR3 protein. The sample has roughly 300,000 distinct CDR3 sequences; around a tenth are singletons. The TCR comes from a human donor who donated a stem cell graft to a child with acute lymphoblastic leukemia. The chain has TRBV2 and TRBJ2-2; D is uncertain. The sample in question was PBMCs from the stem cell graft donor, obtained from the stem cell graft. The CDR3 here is CASTPGFTNTGELFF. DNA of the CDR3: TGTGCCAGCACCCCCGGATTTACGAACACCGGGGAGCTGTTTTTT.